One sample yielded the 10 T cell receptor beta chains listed below, sequenced in a study of blood T cell repertoires in COVID-19. Some clones are missing from TCRdb's copy, which holds only in-frame ones; the method was immunoSEQ multiplex PCR. Counted here are fewer than 55,000 clones, about 86% occurring once; the ten biggest clones make up approximately 20%. The source material was peripheral blood. The receptors originated from a woman of 80 years or more with COVID-19, enrolled during active disease.

The V gene is TRBV27, the J gene TRBJ1-2, with D possibly TRBD1 on 6 matching bases. The CDR3 has 13 residues. V gave up 7 bases and J gave up 4 bases, with 13 bases separating them. The germline gives CDR1 MNHEY, CDR2 SMNVEV (reference sequence). CDR3: CASKKGGIYGYTF. The CDR3 coding sequence is TGTGCCAGCAAAAAGGGGGGGATCTATGGCTACACCTTC.

This clone was picked up a small number of times. The chain has TRBV6-5 and TRBJ2-1; D gene uncertain. The ends were cut back, 2 bases at V and 10 bases at J, with 15 bases in the middle. The CDR3 is 14 amino acids. The germline V gene encodes CDR1 MNHEY and CDR2 SVGAGI. CDR3 protein: CASSYPEISPEQFF. In DNA, the CDR3 is TGTGCCAGCAGTTACCCGGAGATATCACCCGAGCAGTTCTTC.

The chain carries TRBV5-1 and TRBJ2-1; 10 bases fit TRBD2. CDR3 length equals 16 residues. The V gene's germline CDR1 is SGHRS and CDR2 YFSETQ. V shed 4 bases and J 6 bases; nucleotides not matched to a gene: 10. CDR3 in DNA: TGCGCCAGCAGCCCCCTCCCGGGACTAGCGCCCAATGAGCAGTTCTTC. Translated: CASSPLPGLAPNEQFF.

The rearrangement links TRBV6-5 to TRBJ1-2; D gene unclear. Germline V lookup: CDR1 MNHEY, CDR2 SVGAGI. The CDR3 runs to 15 residues. V lost 0 bases, J lost 8 bases, and 16 bases lay in between. The CDR3 protein is CASSYSFGSRGGYTF. The CDR3, as DNA: TGTGCCAGCAGTTACTCGTTTGGCAGCCGCGGCGGCTACACCTTC.

The J gene is TRBJ2-3, the V gene TRBV5-4, with D perhaps TRBD2 (6 bases). Germline CDR1 reads SGHNT; CDR2 reads YYREEE (reference sequence). This CDR3 contains 15 residues. Trimming cost V 4 bases and J 2 bases, with 14 bases left between them. CDR3 amino acids: CASSPRAGYTDTQYF. DNA of the CDR3: TGTGCCAGCAGCCCCCGGGCGGGGTACACAGATACGCAGTATTTT. Together with reference TRBV5-4 and TRBJ2-3, the CDR3 gives the full variable domain: ETGVTQSPTHLIKTRGQQVTLRCSSQSGHNTVSWYQQALGQGPQFIFQYYREEENGRGNFPPRFSGLQFPNYSSELNVNALELDDSALYLCASSPRAGYTDTQYFGPGTRLTVL.

This clone was picked up a small number of times. At one end, the junction sequence differs from germline, possibly due to a read error. The V gene is TRBV7-7, the J gene TRBJ1-1, with D hard to call. This CDR3 has 13 amino acids. Germline values: CDR1 SSHAT, CDR2 FNYEAQ (reference sequence). CDR3 in amino acids: CASSLTPNTEAFF. CDR3 in DNA: TGTGCTAGCAGCTTAACTCCTAACACTGAAGCTTTCTTT.

This clone was detected only a few times. V usage is TRBV6-5 and J usage is TRBJ2-5, with a weak D call TRBD1 (5 bases). The germline V gene encodes CDR1 MNHEY and CDR2 SVGAGI. V lost 9 bases and J lost 1, with 12 bases in between. The CDR3 length is 13 residues. The CDR3 DNA sequence: TGTGCCAGTTCACCAGGGTTCCAAGAGACCCAGTACTTC. It codes for CASSPGFQETQYF.

This chain connects TRBV7-9 to TRBJ2-5; tentatively, D is TRBD1 (6 bases). V gave up 5 bases and J gave up 4 bases, with 11 bases separating them. This CDR3 region has 13 residues. Germline values: CDR1 SEHNR, CDR2 FQNEAQ (reference sequence). The CDR3 DNA is TGTGCCAGCAGCCTGGACAGTCGAGAGACCCAGTACTTC. It is translated as CASSLDSRETQYF.

This chain links TRBV11-1 with TRBJ2-7, with 9 bases identical to TRBD1. Germline-derived CDR1 and CDR2 are SGHAT and FQDESV (reference sequence). V shed 6 bases and J 3 bases; nucleotides not matched to a gene: 9. The CDR3 contains 15 residues. CDR3 coding DNA: TGTGCCAGCAGGGGGACCGGGACAGGGCTCTACGAGCAGTACTTC. The encoded protein is CASRGTGTGLYEQYF.

This chain connects TRBV14 to TRBJ1-6; 9 positions agree with TRBD1. The ends lost 3 bases at V and 3 bases at J; junction bases unmatched: 9. The CDR3 spans 18 residues. The germline V gene has CDR1 SGHDN and CDR2 FVKESK. Here the CDR3 reads CASSHLTGGESYNSPLHF. The DNA for the CDR3 is TGTGCCAGCAGCCACCTAACAGGGGGCGAAAGCTATAATTCACCCCTCCACTTT.